Below, 9 T cell receptor beta chains from the same sample are listed, as sequenced in a study of response to subunit inactivated influenza vaccine. TCRdb used MiXCR to reprocess the RT-PCR reads, holding one entry per CDR3 protein. In the table there are a few hundred thousand distinct CDR3 sequences, around 15% of which are singletons. The specimen comprised PBMCs from blood, sampled about 13 days after vaccination. Receptor source: a man in his fifties or sixties who received an inactivated influenza vaccine.

This clonotype was recorded a few times. The gene calls are TRBV6-5 and TRBJ1-2, with unresolved D. Germline assignment: CDR1 MNHEY and CDR2 SVGAGI. The CDR3 spans 14 residues. Trimming took 0 bases from V and 7 from J, leaving 12 bases between them. Here the CDR3 reads CASSYSEIGPGYTF. In DNA, the CDR3 is TGTGCCAGCAGTTACTCGGAGATAGGGCCTGGCTACACCTTC.

The sample holds a few counts of this clonotype. This chain uses TRBV29-1 with TRBJ2-6, with 9 bases lining up with TRBD2. With V trimmed by 3 bases and J by 0 bases, 3 bases remained unmatched. The CDR3 length is 16 residues. CDR1 and CDR2 (germline): SQVTM, ANQGSEA. This CDR3 is CSVETSGRSGANVLTF. The CDR3 DNA is TGCAGCGTTGAGACTAGCGGACGCTCTGGGGCCAACGTCCTGACTTTC.

This clonotype has only a few counts. DNA of the CDR3: TGCAGTGCTAGAGGCATAACGTCGAACACCGGGGAGCTGTTTTTT. Amino acid sequence: CSARGITSNTGELFF. The V and J genes are TRBV20-1 and TRBJ2-2; D is ambiguous. This CDR3 has 15 residues. V shed 1 base and J shed 0 bases, with 9 bases lying between them. Germline V CDR1 and CDR2: DFQATT, SNEGSKA (reference sequence).

This clonotype came up a few times. V usage is TRBV12-3 or TRBV12-4 and J usage is TRBJ2-7; no definite D call. Trimming removed 6 bases from V and 5 bases from J, with 11 bases in between. This CDR3 has 12 residues. The CDR3 bases are TGTGCCAGCAGCACTTCGGTGGACGAGCAGTACTTC. Translation: CASSTSVDEQYF.

This clonotype came up a few times. V and J are TRBV10-3 and TRBJ1-3; D remains ambiguous. Germline V CDR1 and CDR2: ENHRY, SYGVKD. The CDR3 is 11 amino acids. V was clipped by 7 bases and J by 4 bases, with 5 bases between them. The CDR3 DNA sequence: TGTGCCATCATCTCCGGAAACACCATATATTTT. This gives the protein CAIISGNTIYF.

The chain uses TRBV4-3 and TRBJ1-1; the D is unclear. From germline, CDR1 is LGHNA and CDR2 YSLEER. The CDR3 extends over 15 amino acids. V gave up 0 bases and J gave up 1 base, with 9 bases separating them. The CDR3 loop reads CASSQESPGNTEAFF. The CDR3 nucleotides are TGCGCCAGCAGCCAAGAATCGCCGGGGAACACTGAAGCTTTCTTT.

This clonotype was recorded a few times. The rearrangement uses TRBV4-2 and TRBJ2-2, with D perhaps matching TRBD2 (6 bases). This CDR3 contains 18 residues. The ends were cut back, 0 bases at V and 5 bases at J, with 19 bases in the middle. Germline V gene data show CDR1 as LGHNA and CDR2 as YNFKEQ. CDR3 protein: CASSQEVIRGAGTGELFF. The CDR3 coding sequence is TGTGCCAGCAGCCAAGAAGTGATCCGGGGCGCGGGAACCGGGGAGCTGTTTTTT.

This chain uses TRBV12-3 or TRBV12-4 with TRBJ1-5; D gene unclear. Trimming left V 3 bases short and J 9 bases short, with 9 bases between. This CDR3 region has 12 residues. The CDR3 nucleotides read TGTGCCAGCAGTTTCGGTGCCGGGCCCCAGCATTTT. Protein product: CASSFGAGPQHF.

This clonotype came up a few times. The chain uses TRBV4-1 and TRBJ2-7; 9 positions match TRBD2. Germline V gene lookup returns CDR1 MGHRA and CDR2 YSYEKL. CDR3 length: 15 amino acids. The J segment lost 6 bases and the V segment lost 0 bases, leaving 6 bases of the junction unmatched. CDR3 sequence: CASSQDPAGGGEQYF. CDR3 nucleotides: TGCGCCAGCAGCCAAGATCCAGCGGGGGGAGGCGAGCAGTACTTC.